The present T cell receptor (beta chain) was sequenced within a study of shared clonotypes between healthy human individuals. Looked up from germline, CDR1 is MDHEN and CDR2 is SYDVKM. J gave up 5 bases and V 3 bases, and 4 bases lay outside the gene matches. The CDR3 contains 13 residues. Produced via immunoSEQ multiplex PCR; TCRdb's table is partial and in-frame only. The data hold 2 million to 3 million clones, with 90% to 95% observed a single time. The sequence derives from a man aged 18 to 30 in good health. Specimen: naive CD4+ T cells sorted from blood. Subset here: CD45RA+ positively selected. The V and J genes are TRBV28 and TRBJ2-7; 7 positions match TRBD1. The CDR3 region is CASSFGDRNEQYF. CDR3 nucleotides: TGTGCCAGCAGTTTCGGGGACAGAAACGAGCAGTACTTC.